This entry describes one T cell receptor (beta chain). These data originate in a study of CD8+CD57+ T cells in acquired aplastic anemia. Germline V gene lookup returns CDR1 SGDLS and CDR2 YYNGEE. The V gene end was trimmed by 4 bases and the J gene end by 4 bases; junction bases not matched to a gene: 5. The length of the CDR3 is 15 residues. Genomic DNA acted as the template from which TCR beta VDJ combination and CDR3 sequence profiling were carried out. TCRdb called the reads again in MiXCR, with one record for every CDR3 protein. The repertoire holds approximately 190,000 distinct CDR3 sequences, with 64% as singletons.

The chain couples TRBV9 to TRBJ2-7; 13 positions agree with TRBD2. The material sequenced was sorted CD4+, CD8+, or CD8+CD57+ T cells (not recorded which) from PBMCs. This clonotype was obtained from a human donor with severe aplastic anemia or a healthy control (not recorded which). This CDR3 is CASSSRTSGSYEQYF. The CDR3 DNA sequence: TGTGCCAGCAGCTCCAGGACTAGCGGGAGTTACGAGCAGTACTTC.